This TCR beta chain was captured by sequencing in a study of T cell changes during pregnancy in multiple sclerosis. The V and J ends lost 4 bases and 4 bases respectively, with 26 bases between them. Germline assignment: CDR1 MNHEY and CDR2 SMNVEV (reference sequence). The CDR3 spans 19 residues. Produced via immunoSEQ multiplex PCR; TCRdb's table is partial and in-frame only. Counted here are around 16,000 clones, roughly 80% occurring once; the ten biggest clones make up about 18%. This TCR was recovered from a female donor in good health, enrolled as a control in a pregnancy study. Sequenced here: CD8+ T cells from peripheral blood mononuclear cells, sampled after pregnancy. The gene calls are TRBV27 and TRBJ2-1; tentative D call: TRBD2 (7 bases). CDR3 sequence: CASSYKPYREGNRYNEQFF. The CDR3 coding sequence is TGTGCCAGCAGTTACAAACCTTACAGGGAGGGTAACAGGTACAATGAGCAGTTCTTC.